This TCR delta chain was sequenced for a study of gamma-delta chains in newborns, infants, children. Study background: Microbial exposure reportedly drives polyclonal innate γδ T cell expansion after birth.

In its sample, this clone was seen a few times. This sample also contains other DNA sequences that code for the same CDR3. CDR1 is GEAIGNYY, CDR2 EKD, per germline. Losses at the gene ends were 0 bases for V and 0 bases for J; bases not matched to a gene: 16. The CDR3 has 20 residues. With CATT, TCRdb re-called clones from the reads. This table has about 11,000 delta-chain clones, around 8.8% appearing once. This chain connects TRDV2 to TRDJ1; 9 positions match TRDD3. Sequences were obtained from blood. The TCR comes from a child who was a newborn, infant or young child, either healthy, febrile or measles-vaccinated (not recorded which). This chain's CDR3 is CACDTVGTSLGDTNTDKLIF. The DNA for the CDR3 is TGTGCCTGTGACACCGTGGGGACCTCACTGGGGGACACCAACACCGATAAACTCATCTTT.